Below are 20 T cell receptor beta chains sequenced from a single sample in a study of blood T cell repertoires in COVID-19. Repertoires were generated with immunoSEQ multiplex PCR, while TCRdb's copy carries only in-frame clones and drops some. The top ten clones hold 8% to 10% of a sample with 200,000 to 250,000 clones, 80% to 85% of them seen once. Material: peripheral blood. These TCRs come from an elderly woman with COVID-19, enrolled during active disease.

This chain joins TRBV7-2 and TRBJ1-1; possible D gene TRBD1, 5 bases. The CDR3 extends over 16 amino acids. Between the trimmed V and J ends, which lost 1 base and 1 base, there was a span of 13 bases. Germline CDR1 is SGHTA and CDR2 is FQGNSA. The CDR3 DNA follows: TGTGCCAGCAGCTTAGAACCAGGGAACGGGAACACTGAAGCTTTCTTT. It yields the protein CASSLEPGNGNTEAFF.

The chain uses TRBV19 and TRBJ2-1; D is possibly TRBD2 (6 bases). Trimming cost V 2 bases and J 7 bases, with 15 bases left between them. Germline CDR1 is LNHDA and CDR2 is SQIVND (reference sequence). The CDR3 is 15 amino acids. The CDR3 loop is CASSIRLAMANEQFF. CDR3 nucleotides: TGTGCCAGTAGTATACGGCTAGCGATGGCGAATGAGCAGTTCTTC.

This clone was seen just once. Other DNA sequences in the sample encode the same CDR3. This chain links TRBV30 with TRBJ1-5; the D gene is possibly TRBD1 (5 bases). The V end was cut by 2 bases, the J end by 4 bases, with 9 bases between. The germline V gene has CDR1 GTSNPN and CDR2 SVGIG (reference sequence). CDR3 length equals 13 residues. DNA for the CDR3: TGTGCCTGGAGTACCCAGGGTAATCAGCCCCAGCATTTT. It codes for CAWSTQGNQPQHF.

The chain recombines TRBV5-1 with TRBJ2-3, with 8 bases fitting TRBD2. This CDR3 region has 15 residues. V lost 5 bases to trimming and J lost 6 bases; unmatched junction nucleotides: 11. Germline V gives CDR1 SGHRS, CDR2 YFSETQ. The CDR3 nucleotides are TGCGCCAGCAGTTGGCTCGGACTAGCTTCGGATACGCAGTATTTT. It yields the protein CASSWLGLASDTQYF.

The chain joins TRBV10-2 to TRBJ1-5; D is ambiguous. Trimming removed 1 base at V and 2 bases at J, with 9 bases between. Germline lookup yields CDR1 WSHSY and CDR2 SAAADI. This CDR3 contains 15 residues. CDR3 amino acids: CASSELGSGNQPQHF. CDR3 nucleotide sequence: TGCGCCAGCAGTGAGTTGGGGAGCGGCAATCAGCCCCAGCATTTT.

The chain couples TRBV5-5 to TRBJ2-4; tentatively, D is TRBD1 (6 bases). Germline lookup yields CDR1 SGHKS and CDR2 YYEKEE (reference sequence). Trimming cost V 4 bases and J 2 bases, with 13 bases left between them. The CDR3 is made up of 15 amino acids. The CDR3 is CASSAPTGSKNIQYF. CDR3 in DNA: TGTGCCAGCAGCGCCCCTACAGGGTCCAAAAACATTCAGTACTTC.

The chain has TRBV5-6 and TRBJ1-1; the match to TRBD1 covers 7 bases. With V trimmed by 6 bases and J by 6 bases, 11 bases remained unmatched. Germline V gene data show CDR1 as SGHDT and CDR2 as YYEEEE. The CDR3 is made up of 14 amino acids. In nucleotides, the CDR3 is TGTGCCAGCATCCAGACAGGGTCTATTGCTGAAGCTTTCTTT. It specifies CASIQTGSIAEAFF.

Written as DNA, the CDR3 is TGTGCCAGCACCAGAATGGCGATAGGGGGCAATGAGCAGTTCTTC. Translation: CASTRMAIGGNEQFF. V gene TRBV2 combines with J gene TRBJ2-1; tentatively, D is TRBD1 (6 bases). V lost 7 bases and J 6 bases, leaving 19 bases between the germline ends. Germline CDR1 is SNHLY and CDR2 is FYNNEI. CDR3 length equals 15 residues.

The chain recombines TRBV28 with TRBJ1-1; D gene ambiguous. Trimming took off 2 bases at V and 2 bases at J, with 6 bases between the two ends. CDR1 is MDHEN and CDR2 is SYDVKM in the germline V gene. The CDR3 consists of 13 residues. The CDR3 loop reads CASSLLINTEAFF. CDR3 bases: TGTGCCAGCAGTTTACTTATAAACACTGAAGCTTTCTTT.

J is TRBJ1-6 and V is TRBV18; 9 bases are a match to TRBD1. The germline V gene encodes CDR1 KGHSH and CDR2 LQKENI. V lost 3 bases to trimming and J lost 7 bases; unmatched junction nucleotides: 1. This CDR3 region has 14 residues. In DNA, the CDR3 is TGTGCCAGCTCACCCGACAGGGGGAATTCACCCCTCCACTTT. It encodes CASSPDRGNSPLHF.

This chain uses TRBV12-5 with TRBJ2-2; no clear D gene. Trimming pared 0 bases from V and 0 bases from J, leaving 14 bases between. The CDR3 runs to 18 residues. Per germline, CDR1 LGHNT and CDR2 FRNRAP. CDR3 loop: CASGLVRFRPPNTGELFF. DNA for the CDR3: TGTGCTAGTGGTTTGGTCAGGTTTCGTCCCCCGAACACCGGGGAGCTGTTTTTT.

The chain combines TRBV7-9 with TRBJ1-4; the match to TRBD1 covers 10 bases. The V gene's germline CDR1 is SEHNR and CDR2 FQNEAQ (reference sequence). V was pared by 4 bases and J by 7 bases, with 6 bases of the junction left unmatched. This CDR3 has 15 amino acids. The CDR3 loop reads CASSSDRGQVEKLFF. The CDR3 DNA is TGTGCCAGCAGCTCAGACAGGGGGCAGGTTGAAAAACTGTTTTTT.

This chain connects TRBV18 to TRBJ2-3, with 7 bases lining up with TRBD2. J was trimmed by 3 bases and V by 3 bases; bases with no gene match: 6. The V gene's germline CDR1 is KGHSH and CDR2 LQKENI. The length of the CDR3 is 15 residues. CDR3 nucleotide sequence: TGTGCCAGCTCACCGGCGGGAGCGGGTACAGATACGCAGTATTTT. Translation: CASSPAGAGTDTQYF.

This chain links TRBV4-3 with TRBJ1-5, with 12 bases matching TRBD1. The V gene's germline CDR1 is LGHNA and CDR2 YSLEER. V lost 3 bases, J lost 1 base, and 4 bases stayed unmatched. The CDR3 contains 17 residues. CDR3 residues: CASSQGQGAWSNQPQHF. Written as DNA, the CDR3 is TGCGCCAGCAGCCAGGGACAGGGGGCATGGAGCAATCAGCCCCAGCATTTT.

The chain is built from TRBV3-1 (or the pseudogene TRBV3-2) and TRBJ1-1; D might be TRBD1 (5 bases). CDR3 size: 15 residues. The V gene lost 4 bases and the J gene lost 0 bases, with 12 bases spanning the gap. Germline CDR1 reads LGHDT; CDR2 reads YNNKEL (reference sequence). CDR3 DNA sequence: TGTGCCAGCAGCCTGGGGGGAGCTATGAACACTGAAGCTTTCTTT. Residues: CASSLGGAMNTEAFF.

CDR3 residues: CASSYKISQTLNTEAFF. CDR3 DNA sequence: TGTGCCAGCAGCTATAAGATCTCACAGACCTTGAACACTGAAGCTTTCTTT. V and J are TRBV11-2 and TRBJ1-1; no reliable D call. The CDR3 is 17 amino acids. Germline-derived CDR1 and CDR2 are SGHAT and FQNNGV. V was shortened by 4 bases and J by 0 bases, with 18 bases between the two germline ends.

The sample holds a few counts of this clone. The chain uses TRBV6-4 and TRBJ1-3; the D is unclear. The CDR3 is 13 residues long. The V gene's germline CDR1 is MRHNA and CDR2 SNTAGT. V dropped 6 bases and J dropped 2 bases, with 8 bases sitting between them. CDR3: CASSAGPGNTIYF. The CDR3 DNA is TGTGCCAGCAGCGCGGGTCCTGGAAACACCATATATTTT.

The chain joins TRBV30 to TRBJ2-3; TRBD2 matches at 10 bases. Per the germline V gene, CDR1 is GTSNPN and CDR2 is SVGIG (reference sequence). The CDR3 has 15 residues. V shed 4 bases, J shed 1 base, and the junction held 5 bases outside the gene matches. The CDR3 DNA sequence: TGTGCCTGGAATATAGCGGGAGGACGCACAGATACGCAGTATTTT. The encoded protein is CAWNIAGGRTDTQYF.

CDR3 in amino acids: CASSKDRGQSNEQFF. CDR3 nucleotides: TGTGCCAGTAGCAAAGACAGGGGGCAAAGCAATGAGCAGTTCTTC. V gene TRBV19 combines with J gene TRBJ2-1, with TRBD1 matching 10 bases. This CDR3 is built from 15 residues. Germline lookup yields CDR1 LNHDA and CDR2 SQIVND (reference sequence). The junction had 8 bases not matched to a gene; V was cut back by 6 bases and J by 6 bases. The full variable domain, in which reference TRBV19 and TRBJ2-1 provide the parts outside the CDR3, is DGGITQSPKYLFRKEGQNVTLSCEQNLNHDAMYWYRQDPGQGLRLIYYSQIVNDFQKGDIAEGYSVSREKKESFPLTVTSAQKNPTAFYLCASSKDRGQSNEQFFGPGTRLTVL.

This chain connects TRBV11-2 to TRBJ1-1, with D tentatively TRBD1 (6 bases). The ends were cut back, 3 bases at V and 0 bases at J, with 8 bases in the middle. The CDR3 consists of 14 residues. Looked up from germline, CDR1 is SGHAT and CDR2 is FQNNGV. The CDR3 loop is CASSLGGLNTEAFF. The CDR3, as DNA: TGTGCCAGCAGCTTGGGGGGGCTGAACACTGAAGCTTTCTTT.